One sample yielded the 24 T cell receptor beta chains listed below, sequenced in a study of control samples from healthy donors and cancer patients (dated by TCRdb to about 2020). Libraries were prepared through the immunoSEQ multiplex PCR assay. TCRdb retrieved this table from immuneACCESS and kept in-frame rearrangements only. Not all clones are present; in checked studies, unresolved V genes account for under half, and no reason is known for the remainder. For this sample there are 130,000 to 150,000 clones; 89% appear just once. Of the sample, less than 5% is held by the ten largest clones. Sequencing was done on a sample of blood. All receptors derive from a man younger than 40 in good health.

V and J are TRBV3-1 (or the pseudogene TRBV3-2) and TRBJ2-7; 8 bases are a match to TRBD2. From germline, CDR1 is LGHDT and CDR2 YNNKEL (reference sequence). V lost 2 bases, J lost 0 bases, and 3 bases stayed unmatched. CDR3 length: 15 residues. The CDR3 DNA sequence: TGTGCCAGCAGCCAACCGGGACTAGGCTCCTACGAGCAGTACTTC. It codes for CASSQPGLGSYEQYF.

The CDR3 region is CASSDRTGKYGYTF. In DNA, the CDR3 is TGTGCCAGCAGTGACCGGACAGGGAAATATGGCTACACCTTC. The chain couples TRBV2 to TRBJ1-2, with 8 bases fitting TRBD1. Germline values: CDR1 SNHLY, CDR2 FYNNEI. J gave up 5 bases and V 3 bases, and 5 bases lay outside the gene matches. The length of the CDR3 is 14 residues.

The sample holds one count of this clone. The chain employs TRBV24-1 and TRBJ2-1; 14 bases map to TRBD2. The germline V gene encodes CDR1 KGHDR and CDR2 SFDVKD. The CDR3 runs to 17 residues. The junction had 5 bases not matched to a gene; V was cut back by 0 bases and J by 8 bases. CDR3: CATSDLRTSGRNHEQFF. Written as DNA, the CDR3 is TGTGCCACCAGTGATTTGAGGACTAGCGGGAGGAACCATGAGCAGTTCTTC.

Only one count was recorded for this clone. This chain joins TRBV5-6 and TRBJ2-1, with TRBD1 matching 10 bases. Germline CDR1 reads SGHDT; CDR2 reads YYEEEE. V lost 5 bases to trimming and J lost 8 bases; unmatched junction nucleotides: 13. This CDR3 has 16 residues. DNA of the CDR3: TGTGCCAGCAGGGGGCTCGGACAGGGGGTACTTGATGAGCAGTTCTTC. This translates into CASRGLGQGVLDEQFF.

In this sample, this clone turned up a few times. V is TRBV5-6 and J is TRBJ1-5; weak D call: TRBD1 (5 bases). The V and J ends lost 1 base and 7 bases respectively, with 18 bases between them. The length of the CDR3 is 16 residues. Per germline, CDR1 SGHDT and CDR2 YYEEEE. The CDR3 sequence: CASSLIGGEGSQPQHF. The CDR3 DNA is TGTGCCAGCAGCTTGATTGGAGGAGAGGGGTCCCAGCCCCAGCATTTT.

The chain couples TRBV11-3 to TRBJ2-2; no definite D call. The V and J ends lost 4 bases and 3 bases respectively, with 3 bases between them. The CDR3 extends over 12 amino acids. The germline V gene has CDR1 SGHNT and CDR2 YENEEA. CDR3 protein: CASSSHTGELFF. The CDR3 bases are TGTGCCAGCAGCTCCCACACCGGGGAGCTGTTTTTT.

This clone was seen more than once but under ten times. The rearrangement links TRBV10-2 to TRBJ2-7; TRBD2 agrees at 7 bases. The CDR3 is 14 residues long. Germline V CDR1 and CDR2: WSHSY, SAAADI. Trimming removed 7 bases from V and 0 bases from J; junction bases left unmatched: 6. In DNA, the CDR3 is TGCGCCAGCAAGGCCGGGGGGAGCTCCTACGAGCAGTACTTC. It translates to CASKAGGSSYEQYF.

This sequence joins TRBV2 and TRBJ2-5; D ambiguous. Germline CDR1 is SNHLY and CDR2 is FYNNEI. Trimming removed 7 bases from V and 2 bases from J, with 5 bases in between. This CDR3 has 11 amino acids. CDR3 protein: CASTMQETQYF. The CDR3 DNA reads as TGTGCCAGCACAATGCAAGAGACCCAGTACTTC.

The rearrangement uses TRBV9 and TRBJ1-3; the match to TRBD1 covers 7 bases. The J segment lost 3 bases and the V segment lost 3 bases, leaving 12 bases of the junction unmatched. Germline loops: CDR1 SGDLS, CDR2 YYNGEE. This CDR3 has 17 amino acids. This CDR3 reads CASSDWRQGSLGNTIYF. The CDR3 region has the DNA TGTGCCAGCAGCGATTGGAGACAGGGTTCCCTTGGAAACACCATATATTTT.

This chain uses TRBV5-1 with TRBJ1-2, with D uncertain. Germline CDR1 reads SGHRS; CDR2 reads YFSETQ. Trimming left V 5 bases short and J 0 bases short, with 14 bases between. This CDR3 comprises 15 residues. This CDR3 reads CASRRTADSNYGYTF. CDR3 coding DNA: TGCGCCAGCAGGAGGACCGCCGATTCTAACTATGGCTACACCTTC.

This chain uses TRBV9 with TRBJ2-3, with a tentative D call TRBD2 (7 bases). The CDR3 is made up of 17 amino acids. V was shortened by 0 bases and J by 2 bases, with 16 bases between the two germline ends. Per germline, CDR1 SGDLS and CDR2 YYNGEE. CDR3 sequence: CASSVGVSGGFTDTQYF. DNA of the CDR3: TGTGCCAGCAGCGTAGGTGTCTCGGGGGGCTTCACAGATACGCAGTATTTT.

This chain links TRBV6-6 with TRBJ2-1; 12 nucleotides align to TRBD2. Germline lookup yields CDR1 MNHNY and CDR2 SVGAGI (reference sequence). V was pared by 2 bases and J by 4 bases, with 0 bases of the junction left unmatched. The CDR3 totals 15 residues. This CDR3 reads CASSYLAGGYNEQFF. The CDR3, as DNA: TGTGCCAGCAGTTACCTAGCGGGGGGGTACAATGAGCAGTTCTTC.

This chain links TRBV7-2 with TRBJ1-4; weak D call: TRBD1 (6 bases). Germline CDR1 is SGHTA and CDR2 is FQGNSA. The CDR3 consists of 14 residues. Trimming left V 4 bases short and J 7 bases short, with 13 bases between. This chain's CDR3 is CASSSRQEGEKLFF. The CDR3 nucleotides read TGTGCCAGCAGCTCACGACAGGAGGGTGAAAAACTGTTTTTT.

This chain links TRBV4-1 with TRBJ2-7; TRBD1 aligns across 9 bases. The CDR3 is 16 amino acids. V lost 0 bases to trimming and J lost 3 bases; unmatched junction nucleotides: 6. Looked up from germline, CDR1 is MGHRA and CDR2 is YSYEKL. As DNA, the CDR3 is TGCGCCAGCAGCCAAGATTGGGACAGGGCCCTCTACGAGCAGTACTTC. Amino acids: CASSQDWDRALYEQYF.

The chain joins TRBV2 to TRBJ2-7; 7 nucleotides match TRBD1. The J segment lost 0 bases and the V segment lost 6 bases, leaving 5 bases of the junction unmatched. Germline CDR1 reads SNHLY; CDR2 reads FYNNEI. This CDR3 is 14 amino acids long. In DNA, the CDR3 is TGTGCCAGCAGGGCACAGGGGAGCTCCTACGAGCAGTACTTC. Translating gives CASRAQGSSYEQYF.

This clone was seen only a few times. This chain joins TRBV7-3 and TRBJ1-2; 9 nucleotides agree with TRBD1. Germline V CDR1 and CDR2: SGHTA, FQGTGA. This CDR3 is built from 14 residues. The ends lost 5 bases at V and 3 bases at J; junction bases unmatched: 4. The CDR3 sequence: CASSPDRGDYGYTF. The CDR3 DNA sequence: TGTGCCAGCAGCCCGGACAGGGGCGACTATGGCTACACCTTC.

The chain joins TRBV6-4 to TRBJ2-2, with 10 bases fitting TRBD2. This CDR3 is 16 amino acids long. Germline V CDR1 and CDR2: MRHNA, SNTAGT. V shed 6 bases and J 4 bases; nucleotides not matched to a gene: 8. The CDR3 DNA follows: TGTGCCAGCAGCCCAGCTAGCGGGGGACCCACCGGGGAGCTGTTTTTT. The encoded protein is CASSPASGGPTGELFF.

This chain uses TRBV11-3 with TRBJ2-2; 11 bases line up with TRBD2. Germline trimming cut 3 bases from V and 4 bases from J; bases unmatched to any gene: 1. The germline V gene encodes CDR1 SGHNT and CDR2 YENEEA. The CDR3 is 15 amino acids. CDR3 region: CASSFSGGGTGELFF. The CDR3 coding sequence is TGTGCCAGCAGCTTTAGCGGGGGGGGCACCGGGGAGCTGTTTTTT.

CDR3 sequence reads: CASSQRLAGPQGEQYF. The CDR3 nucleotides are TGTGCCAGCAGTCAGCGTCTCGCGGGACCACAAGGGGAGCAGTACTTC. The chain has TRBV11-3 and TRBJ2-7, with a possible D match to TRBD2 (6 bases). Germline lookup yields CDR1 SGHNT and CDR2 YENEEA. Trimming took 6 bases from V and 7 from J, leaving 25 bases between them. The CDR3 length is 16 residues. The full variable domain, completed using reference TRBV11-3 and TRBJ2-7, is EAGVVQSPRYKIIEKKQPVAFWCNPISGHNTLYWYLQNLGQGPELLIRYENEEAVDDSQLPKDRFSAERLKGVDSTLKIQPAELGDSAVYLCASSQRLAGPQGEQYFGPGTRLTVT.

This clone was found once. The chain is built from TRBV24-1 and TRBJ2-7; 11 positions match TRBD2. The CDR3 totals 15 residues. Germline values: CDR1 KGHDR, CDR2 SFDVKD. Losses at the gene ends were 3 bases for V and 2 bases for J; bases not matched to a gene: 2. CDR3 sequence: CATSDVTSGAYEQYF. The DNA of the CDR3 is TGTGCCACCAGTGATGTGACTAGCGGGGCCTACGAGCAGTACTTC.

The chain recombines TRBV6-2 or TRBV6-3 with TRBJ2-7; D ambiguous. Trimming took 0 bases from V and 2 from J, leaving 2 bases between them. The CDR3 extends over 12 amino acids. Germline V CDR1 and CDR2: MNHEY, SVGEGT. As DNA, the CDR3 is TGTGCCAGCAGTTACTCGCCCTACGAGCAGTACTTC. Translating gives CASSYSPYEQYF.

The V and J genes are TRBV29-1 and TRBJ2-3; possible D gene TRBD2, 6 bases. In germline, CDR1 is SQVTM, CDR2 ANQGSEA. Trimming took off 4 bases at V and 0 bases at J, with 8 bases between the two ends. This CDR3 is 13 amino acids long. The CDR3 bases are TGCAGCGTTGGGCGGGACAGCACAGATACGCAGTATTTT. Amino acids: CSVGRDSTDTQYF.

V is TRBV6-5 and J is TRBJ2-6; D gene unclear. The germline V gene encodes CDR1 MNHEY and CDR2 SVGAGI. The CDR3 totals 15 residues. V lost 7 bases, J lost 1 base, and 11 bases lay in between. The CDR3 spells CASTKDPSGANVLTF. The CDR3 bases are TGTGCCAGCACAAAGGATCCTTCTGGGGCCAACGTCCTGACTTTC.

The V gene is TRBV29-1, the J gene TRBJ1-1, with 10 bases that match TRBD1. The CDR3 extends over 13 amino acids. Germline CDR1 is SQVTM and CDR2 is ANQGSEA. The V segment lost 2 bases and the J segment 4 bases; nucleotides outside the gene matches: 1. CDR3 coding DNA: TGCAGCGTTGAACGGGACAGGGGCACTGAAGCTTTCTTT. Its translation: CSVERDRGTEAFF.